These 11 T cell receptor beta chains were all obtained from the same sample, sequenced in a study of blood T cell repertoires in COVID-19. Repertoires were generated with immunoSEQ multiplex PCR, while TCRdb's copy carries only in-frame clones and drops some. The sample records 200,000 to 250,000 clones, 65% to 90% being singletons. The sample taken for sequencing was peripheral blood. The receptors derive from a woman aged 50 to 65 with acute or convalescent COVID-19.

The J gene is TRBJ1-2, the V gene TRBV7-9; 7 bases agree with TRBD1. V dropped 1 base and J dropped 5; count of bases not matched to a gene: 16. Germline CDR1 and CDR2: SEHNR and FQNEAQ (reference sequence). The CDR3 is 18 amino acids. CDR3 nucleotide sequence: TGTGCCAGCAGCTTAGTCGAAGGGGGCATATCCTCCAGGTATGGCTACACCTTC. Its protein is CASSLVEGGISSRYGYTF. The variable domain in full, with the rest retrieved from reference TRBV7-9 and TRBJ1-2, is DTGVSQNPRHKITKRGQNVTFRCDPISEHNRLYWYRQTLGQGPEFLTYFQNEAQLEKSRLLSDRFSAERPKGSFSTLEIQRTEQGDSAMYLCASSLVEGGISSRYGYTFGSGTRLTVV.

V is TRBV15 and J is TRBJ2-7, with 7 bases fitting TRBD2. Looked up from germline, CDR1 is LNHNV and CDR2 is YYDKDF (reference sequence). V was pared by 8 bases and J by 0 bases, with 7 bases of the junction left unmatched. CDR3 length equals 14 residues. CDR3 protein: CATAQAGLSYEQYF. CDR3 DNA sequence: TGTGCCACCGCGCAAGCGGGGCTCTCCTACGAGCAGTACTTC.

This clone was recorded once. The chain has TRBV9 and TRBJ2-6; D ambiguous. The CDR3 covers 14 residues. Germline CDR1 is SGDLS and CDR2 is YYNGEE. V lost 4 bases and J 3 bases, leaving 8 bases between the germline ends. The CDR3 loop is CASSLSGGANVLTF. The CDR3 DNA is TGTGCCAGCAGCCTTAGTGGTGGGGCCAACGTCCTGACTTTC.

The chain employs TRBV30 and TRBJ1-2; 8 bases map to TRBD1. The germline V gene encodes CDR1 GTSNPN and CDR2 SVGIG (reference sequence). After removal of 8 bases from V and 7 bases from J, the junction contained 6 bases not matched to a gene. This CDR3 has 11 residues. The CDR3 is CARGQGGGYTF. The CDR3, as DNA: TGTGCCCGAGGACAGGGCGGTGGCTACACCTTC.

The chain couples TRBV4-1 to TRBJ2-1, with 10 nucleotides matching TRBD2. In germline, CDR1 is MGHRA, CDR2 YSYEKL. Germline trimming cut 3 bases from V and 12 bases from J; bases unmatched to any gene: 8. CDR3 size: 14 residues. The CDR3 DNA sequence: TGCGCCAGCAGCCAGGGGGAGCGGGAGGGGCGGCAGTTCTTC. Amino acids: CASSQGEREGRQFF.

This clone was detected only a few times. The genes are TRBV27 and TRBJ1-6; 9 bases match TRBD1. The V gene's germline CDR1 is MNHEY and CDR2 SMNVEV (reference sequence). CDR3 length: 15 residues. The trim removed 3 bases at V and 13 bases at J, leaving 10 bases unmatched. DNA for the CDR3: TGTGCCAGCAGTTTGTCCGGGACAGGGCCTTATCCCCTCCACTTT. It specifies CASSLSGTGPYPLHF.

This chain joins TRBV18 and TRBJ1-4, with TRBD1 identical over 7 bases. Per germline, CDR1 KGHSH and CDR2 LQKENI. The J segment lost 5 bases and the V segment lost 2 bases, leaving 2 bases of the junction unmatched. CDR3 length: 14 amino acids. CDR3 DNA: TGTGCCAGCTCACCAAGGGGGCCAAATGAAAAACTGTTTTTT. It yields the protein CASSPRGPNEKLFF.

This sequence joins TRBV7-3 and TRBJ2-5; 9 positions match TRBD2. CDR1 is SGHTA and CDR2 is FQGTGA in the germline V gene. V was clipped by 5 bases and J by 4 bases; unmatched bases: 11. The CDR3 is 16 amino acids. The CDR3 region has the DNA TGTGCCAGCAGCGCCCAAGTGCGGGGGGGCCTAGAGACCCAGTACTTC. Encoded protein: CASSAQVRGGLETQYF.

V is TRBV5-1 and J is TRBJ2-1; TRBD2 aligns across 8 bases. There are 20 residues in the CDR3. After removal of 4 bases from V and 5 bases from J, the junction contained 23 bases not matched to a gene. Germline V CDR1 and CDR2: SGHRS, YFSETQ. The DNA for the CDR3 is TGCGCCAGCAGCCTCCGCGGAGCTAGCGGGCTGGTCCCAAGGAACAATGAGCAGTTCTTC. The encoded protein is CASSLRGASGLVPRNNEQFF.

Notes on this clone: Other nucleotide sequences in the sample specify the same CDR3. The chain uses TRBV5-1 and TRBJ1-4, with 9 bases identical to TRBD1. The V gene's germline CDR1 is SGHRS and CDR2 YFSETQ. CDR3 length: 14 residues. The junction had 3 bases not matched to a gene; V was cut back by 4 bases and J by 5 bases. CDR3 DNA sequence: TGCGCCAGCAGCCCGGGACAGGGAAATGAAAAACTGTTTTTT. Translated: CASSPGQGNEKLFF.

The chain employs TRBV12-3 or TRBV12-4 and TRBJ2-3, with unresolved D. Between the trimmed V and J ends, which lost 3 bases and 1 base, there was a span of 5 bases. The CDR3 sequence is 13 residues long. The CDR3 protein is CASSFFGTDTQYF. The DNA of the CDR3 is TGTGCCAGCAGTTTTTTCGGCACAGATACGCAGTATTTT.